The next 17 T cell receptor beta chains were all read from a single sample in a study of cytomegalovirus exposure and HLA in healthy donors. The PCR ran on 60 Vbeta and 13 Jbeta primers. Profiled with immunoSEQ multiplex PCR; TCRdb holds only in-frame clones, not every one. The profile covers about 130,000 clones, with 70% to 85% appearing a single time and under 3.5% taken by the ten largest. Specimen: PBMCs. The source is a man aged 50 to 59 in good health and CMV-seronegative.

V usage is TRBV18 and J usage is TRBJ2-5; 8 bases line up with TRBD2. The trim removed 2 bases at V and 2 bases at J, leaving 1 base unmatched. The CDR3 is made up of 14 amino acids. Germline CDR1 KGHSH, CDR2 LQKENI. As DNA, the CDR3 is TGTGCCAGCTCACCAGCGGGGGGACAAGAGACCCAGTACTTC. It translates to CASSPAGGQETQYF.

The V call is TRBV6-6, the J call TRBJ1-1; no reliable D call. Germline loops: CDR1 MNHNY, CDR2 SVGAGI (reference sequence). The CDR3 loop spans 13 amino acids. Trimming pared 8 bases from V and 0 bases from J, leaving 10 bases between. As DNA, the CDR3 is TGTGCCAGCCTTCCAGATGTGAACACTGAAGCTTTCTTT. Translated: CASLPDVNTEAFF.

In its sample, this clone was seen once. This rearrangement joins TRBV5-1 to TRBJ2-1; D gene unclear. The CDR3 is 17 amino acids. Germline V lookup: CDR1 SGHRS, CDR2 YFSETQ. The V end lost 2 bases, the J end lost 0 bases, and 15 bases lay between the germline ends. CDR3 sequence reads: CASSLMEGRGSYNEQFF. For the CDR3, the DNA is TGCGCCAGCAGCTTAATGGAAGGTCGCGGCTCCTACAATGAGCAGTTCTTC.

The chain combines TRBV5-1 with TRBJ2-1; 9 positions agree with TRBD1. The CDR3 is 15 residues long. Looked up from germline, CDR1 is SGHRS and CDR2 is YFSETQ. V lost 0 bases to trimming and J lost 7 bases; unmatched junction nucleotides: 5. The CDR3 region is CASSLAQGALNEQFF. CDR3 DNA: TGCGCCAGCAGCTTGGCACAGGGGGCGCTGAATGAGCAGTTCTTC. Full variable domain (outside the CDR3, taken from reference TRBV5-1 and TRBJ2-1): KAGVTQTPRYLIKTRGQQVTLSCSPISGHRSVSWYQQTPGQGLQFLFEYFSETQRNKGNFPGRFSGRQFSNSRSEMNVSTLELGDSALYLCASSLAQGALNEQFFGPGTRLTVL.

The chain carries TRBV6-5 and TRBJ2-5, with a weak D call TRBD1 (5 bases). V lost 10 bases, J lost 4 bases, and 10 bases lay in between. CDR1 MNHEY and CDR2 SVGAGI come from the germline V gene. The CDR3 runs 11 residues. This CDR3 is CATQRGETQYF. CDR3 nucleotides: TGTGCCACTCAAAGGGGAGAGACCCAGTACTTC.

J is TRBJ2-1 and V is TRBV6-1; 12 bases are shared with TRBD2. V lost 3 bases and J lost 2; bases outside the gene matches: 2. Germline-derived CDR1 and CDR2 are MNHNS and SASEGT. This CDR3 region has 16 residues. In DNA, the CDR3 is TGTGCCAGCAGTGACCCTAGCGGGGGGGCCTACAATGAGCAGTTCTTC. Protein sequence: CASSDPSGGAYNEQFF.

The rearrangement joins TRBV6-1 to TRBJ1-1, with D possibly TRBD1 on 6 matching bases. CDR1 is MNHNS and CDR2 is SASEGT in the germline V gene. CDR3 length equals 13 residues. V was shortened by 7 bases and J by 2 bases, with 11 bases between the two germline ends. DNA of the CDR3: TGTGCCAGCATTCTACAGGGAAACACTGAAGCTTTCTTT. Its protein product is CASILQGNTEAFF.

The gene calls are TRBV19 and TRBJ1-2; 8 bases match TRBD1. Germline values: CDR1 LNHDA, CDR2 SQIVND (reference sequence). V gave up 10 bases and J gave up 3 bases; unmatched junction bases: 10. This CDR3 comprises 14 residues. Here the CDR3 DNA reads TGTGCCACGCTGGGCGACAGGGGCGACTATGGCTACACCTTC. Its translation: CATLGDRGDYGYTF.

With respect to this clone: The germline gene is not matched at one end of the junction; a read error may be the cause. Within the sample, other DNA sequences also encode this same CDR3. V is TRBV30 and J is TRBJ1-6, with 9 bases fitting TRBD1. Germline CDR1 GTSNPN, CDR2 SVGIG (reference sequence). The CDR3 is made up of 17 amino acids. DNA for the CDR3: TGTGCCTGGAGTGAGGACAGGGGAGGAACCTATAATTCCCCCCTCCACTTT. Translation gives CAWSEDRGGTYNSPLHF.

This chain links TRBV11-2 with TRBJ1-5; D possibly corresponds to TRBD1 (5 bases). Germline CDR1 SGHAT, CDR2 FQNNGV. V lost 3 bases to trimming and J lost 7 bases, with 10 bases between them. There are 13 residues in the CDR3. The CDR3 bases are TGTGCCAGCAGCTTGGGGGGGACCCAGCCCCAGCATTTT. It codes for CASSLGGTQPQHF.

The chain links TRBV5-5 to TRBJ1-4; 10 nucleotides align to TRBD1. The germline V gene has CDR1 SGHKS and CDR2 YYEKEE (reference sequence). The CDR3 spans 15 residues. The ends lost 0 bases at V and 8 bases at J; junction bases unmatched: 4. The CDR3 DNA follows: TGTGCCAGCAGCTTGGGAGGGACAGGGGAAGAAAAACTGTTTTTT. This translates into CASSLGGTGEEKLFF.

In this sample, this clone turned up a few times. The J gene is TRBJ2-1, the V gene TRBV19, with a possible D match to TRBD2 (8 bases). CDR1 is LNHDA, CDR2 SQIVND, per germline (reference sequence). This CDR3 is 15 amino acids long. V was clipped by 9 bases and J by 5 bases, with 20 bases between them. The CDR3, as DNA: TGTGCCAGCATAGGGGGCGGGGGGCGACACAATGAGCAGTTCTTC. As protein: CASIGGGGRHNEQFF.

The rearrangement uses TRBV25-1 and TRBJ2-7, with a possible D match to TRBD2 (5 bases). V gave up 3 bases and J gave up 4 bases, with 13 bases separating them. Per the germline V gene, CDR1 is MGHDK and CDR2 is SYGVNS. The CDR3 covers 14 residues. CDR3 amino acids: CASSDPGGVYEQYF. In nucleotides, the CDR3 is TGTGCCAGCAGTGATCCAGGAGGTGTATACGAGCAGTACTTC.

The chain joins TRBV4-1 to TRBJ2-3, with 11 bases aligning to TRBD1. Germline V gene lookup returns CDR1 MGHRA and CDR2 YSYEKL. The V segment lost 3 bases and the J segment 1 base; nucleotides outside the gene matches: 6. This CDR3 contains 17 residues. The CDR3 loop is CASSHRTGGDGTDTQYF. The CDR3 DNA is TGCGCCAGCAGCCACCGGACAGGGGGCGACGGCACAGATACGCAGTATTTT.

This chain links TRBV5-4 with TRBJ2-5; 8 bases are a match to TRBD1. Matching the DNA end better, TRBJ2-7 makes the J call doubtful. The CDR3 runs to 14 residues. CDR1 and CDR2 from the germline V gene are SGHNT and YYREEE (reference sequence). CDR3 sequence: CASSKTGEIYEQYF. The CDR3 DNA is TGTGCCAGCAGCAAGACAGGGGAAATCTACGAGCAGTACTTC.

The chain's CDR3 is CASSGAREAFF. The DNA for the CDR3 is TGTGCCAGCAGTGGGGCCAGGGAAGCTTTCTTT. This chain links TRBV25-1 with TRBJ1-1; no firm D call. Germline CDR1 and CDR2: MGHDK and SYGVNS. The V end lost 4 bases, the J end lost 8 bases, and 8 bases lay between the germline ends. This CDR3 comprises 11 residues. The entire variable domain, with the rest obtained from reference TRBV25-1 and TRBJ1-1, is as follows: EADIYQTPRYLVIGTGKKITLECSQTMGHDKMYWYQQDPGMELHLIHYSYGVNSTEKGDLSSESTVSRIRTEHFPLTLESARPSHTSQYLCASSGAREAFFGQGTRLTVV.

This clone was recorded once. This chain joins TRBV7-2 and TRBJ1-1; 10 bases fit TRBD1. Trimming removed 1 base from V and 8 bases from J; junction bases left unmatched: 4. The germline V gene encodes CDR1 SGHTA and CDR2 FQGNSA. The CDR3 sequence is 14 residues long. As DNA, the CDR3 is TGTGCCAGCAGCTTAGGGGGACAGGGGATCGAAGCTTTCTTT. This sequence encodes CASSLGGQGIEAFF.